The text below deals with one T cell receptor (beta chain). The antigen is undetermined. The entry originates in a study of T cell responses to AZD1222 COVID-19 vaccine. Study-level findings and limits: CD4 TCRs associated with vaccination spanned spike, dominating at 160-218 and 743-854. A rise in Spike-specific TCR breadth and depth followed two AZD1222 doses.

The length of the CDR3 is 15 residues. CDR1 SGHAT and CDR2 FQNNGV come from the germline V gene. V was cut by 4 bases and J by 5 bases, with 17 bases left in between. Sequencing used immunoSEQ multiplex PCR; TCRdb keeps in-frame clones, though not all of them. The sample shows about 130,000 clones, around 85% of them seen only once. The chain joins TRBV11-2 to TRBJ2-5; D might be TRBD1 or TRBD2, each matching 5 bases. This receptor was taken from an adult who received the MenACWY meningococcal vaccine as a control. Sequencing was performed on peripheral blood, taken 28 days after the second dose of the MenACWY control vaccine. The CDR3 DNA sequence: TGTGCCAGCAGCTCACGCCCGACCGGGGCGGAGACCCAGTACTTC. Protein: CASSSRPTGAETQYF.